This T cell receptor beta chain emerged from a study of blood T cells in healthy people across ages. Combining a sample-barcoded 5' primer with a J-beta primer mix, a second PCR ran for 7 to 11 cycles. A template-switch adaptor that had 12 random nucleotides put a tag on each cDNA molecule. Each CDR3 protein is one row after TCRdb ran MiXCR on the 5' RACE reads. The top ten hold roughly 23% of the sample, which has roughly 1.9 million distinct CDR3 sequences, roughly two fifths seen once. Note on this clonotype: Its antigen is currently unknown.

Germline V gene lookup returns CDR1 SGHRS and CDR2 YFSETQ. V was shortened by 1 base and J by 2 bases, with 10 bases between the two germline ends. The CDR3 covers 15 residues. Regarding the study as a whole: Considered underestimates were the diversity estimates obtained from one million T cells. Strong correlation linked observed beta diversity and percent naive T cells. PBMCs left unsorted prevented a conclusive naive versus antigen-experienced comparison.

This TCR was sampled from a human donor in good health. This chain uses TRBV5-1 with TRBJ2-1; TRBD1 is a possible D gene (5 bases). Specimen: blood. The CDR3 here is CASSLSTGTYNEQFF. The DNA of the CDR3 is TGCGCCAGCAGCTTGAGTACAGGTACCTACAATGAGCAGTTCTTC.